What follows are 17 T cell receptor beta chains derived from one specimen sequenced in a study of T cell changes during pregnancy in multiple sclerosis. The table came from immunoSEQ multiplex PCR; TCRdb's copy has only in-frame clones and leaves some out. The table lists around 74,000 clones, 88% of them singletons. The specimen comprised peripheral blood, sampled before pregnancy. The receptors were sampled from a female donor with multiple sclerosis, enrolled in a pregnancy study.

V usage is TRBV4-3 and J usage is TRBJ1-5, with D hard to call. In germline, CDR1 is LGHNA, CDR2 YSLEER. The CDR3 contains 15 residues. The ends were cut back, 2 bases at V and 4 bases at J, with 12 bases in the middle. CDR3 region: CASSQRLAGNQPQHF. The DNA for the CDR3 is TGCGCCAGCAGCCAACGGTTGGCGGGGAATCAGCCCCAGCATTTT.

V usage is TRBV12-5 and J usage is TRBJ2-7, with 9 bases lining up with TRBD2. Germline V gene lookup returns CDR1 LGHNT and CDR2 FRNRAP. The CDR3 is 18 amino acids. V was pared by 0 bases and J by 3 bases, with 12 bases of the junction left unmatched. CDR3 coding DNA: TGTGCTAGTGGTTTGGTACGGCGGGGGGGCCTTATAGGCTACGAGCAGTACTTC. Translated: CASGLVRRGGLIGYEQYF.

In its sample, this clone was seen a few times. The chain links TRBV25-1 to TRBJ1-2; 7 bases fit TRBD1. The CDR3 contains 13 residues. Germline loops: CDR1 MGHDK, CDR2 SYGVNS. V shed 6 bases and J 7 bases; nucleotides not matched to a gene: 8. The CDR3 here is CASRGGRGGGYTF. The CDR3 region has the DNA TGTGCCAGCAGAGGGGGCAGGGGAGGTGGCTACACCTTC.

The chain is built from TRBV6-5 and TRBJ2-2; 8 bases agree with TRBD2. CDR1 is MNHEY and CDR2 is SVGAGI in the germline V gene. The CDR3 totals 15 residues. V shed 8 bases, J shed 5 bases, and the junction held 10 bases outside the gene matches. CDR3 coding DNA: TGTGCCAGCTCACAAGCTAGCGGGTGGACCGGGGAGCTGTTTTTT. Its translation is CASSQASGWTGELFF.

The chain has TRBV6-5 and TRBJ2-7; the D gene is possibly TRBD2 (5 bases). Germline CDR1 is MNHEY and CDR2 is SVGAGI. The V end was cut by 4 bases, the J end by 2 bases, with 9 bases between. The CDR3 consists of 13 residues. DNA for the CDR3: TGTGCCAGCAGTTTCCGGGAAACCTACGAGCAGTACTTC. Translating gives CASSFRETYEQYF.

This clone was detected once. This chain connects TRBV6-4 to TRBJ2-3; D perhaps matches TRBD2 (7 bases). The CDR3 totals 16 residues. Germline V gene sequence: CDR1 MRHNA, CDR2 SNTAGT. V was pared by 2 bases and J by 7 bases, with 19 bases between. CDR3 coding DNA: TGTGCCAGCAGTGACGGGCGGGGGCCCGGTCTTCATACGCAGTATTTT. Protein sequence: CASSDGRGPGLHTQYF.

The CDR3 region is CASSTLRGSYNEQFF. DNA of the CDR3: TGTGCCAGCAGCACCCTCCGGGGCTCCTACAATGAGCAGTTCTTC. This sequence joins TRBV13 and TRBJ2-1; a possible D gene is TRBD2 (5 bases). Trimming left V 5 bases short and J 0 bases short, with 11 bases between. The CDR3 is made up of 15 amino acids. Germline V gene sequence: CDR1 PRHDT, CDR2 FYEKMQ (reference sequence).

The chain is built from TRBV19 and TRBJ1-2, with D maybe TRBD1 (5 bases). The CDR3 contains 16 residues. Trimming shortened V by 3 bases and J by 3 bases, and 17 bases separated the two germline ends. CDR1 and CDR2 from the germline V gene are LNHDA and SQIVND (reference sequence). The DNA of the CDR3 is TGTGCCAGTAGTATCCCCCGGCGGGGGAGGGACTATGGCTACACCTTC. Protein: CASSIPRRGRDYGYTF.

The J gene is TRBJ2-1, the V gene TRBV4-2; TRBD1 is a possible D gene (5 bases). The ends were cut back, 5 bases at V and 6 bases at J, with 8 bases in the middle. This CDR3 spans 12 amino acids. The V gene's germline CDR1 is LGHNA and CDR2 YNFKEQ. CDR3 sequence reads: CASSIQGNEQFF. The DNA of the CDR3 is TGTGCCAGCAGCATCCAGGGCAATGAGCAGTTCTTC.

This sequence joins TRBV19 and TRBJ1-6; 7 positions match TRBD1. CDR1 is LNHDA and CDR2 is SQIVND in the germline V gene (reference sequence). V shed 3 bases, J shed 7 bases, and the junction held 12 bases outside the gene matches. This CDR3 spans 17 amino acids. The CDR3 loop reads CASSIAVAGGINSPLHF. The CDR3 DNA reads as TGTGCCAGTAGTATCGCGGTGGCAGGGGGTATCAATTCACCCCTCCACTTT.

This clone showed up just once. The chain employs TRBV12-5 and TRBJ2-2, with 8 bases identical to TRBD2. Germline V gene sequence: CDR1 LGHNT, CDR2 FRNRAP. This CDR3 contains 15 residues. J lost 5 bases, V lost 5 bases, and 7 bases had no gene match. CDR3 sequence reads: CASGPLAGDTGELFF. CDR3 bases: TGTGCTAGTGGTCCGCTAGCGGGTGATACCGGGGAGCTGTTTTTT.

V gene TRBV18 combines with J gene TRBJ1-1, with 10 bases aligning to TRBD1. Germline V gene data show CDR1 as KGHSH and CDR2 as LQKENI. The V and J ends lost 3 bases and 8 bases, in that order; junction bases with no gene match: 3. CDR3 size: 13 residues. CDR3 coding DNA: TGTGCCAGCTCACCCGGACAGGGGGGGGAAGCTTTCTTT. Amino acids: CASSPGQGGEAFF.

V and J are TRBV7-8 and TRBJ1-5; no clear D gene. CDR1 and CDR2 (germline): SGHVS, FQNEAQ. This CDR3 spans 15 amino acids. V lost 7 bases and J lost 4, with 17 bases in between. As DNA, the CDR3 is TGTGCCAGCACCCCCCGTGGTCGGGGTAATCAGCCCCAGCATTTT. This sequence encodes CASTPRGRGNQPQHF.

The chain joins TRBV5-1 to TRBJ2-2; D is uncertain. CDR3 length equals 15 residues. Germline V gives CDR1 SGHRS, CDR2 YFSETQ. The V end was cut by 1 base, the J end by 0 bases, with 7 bases between. For the CDR3, the DNA is TGCGCCAGCAGCTTGTTGGAGACGAACACCGGGGAGCTGTTTTTT. It is translated as CASSLLETNTGELFF.

The chain combines TRBV5-4 with TRBJ2-7; 8 nucleotides agree with TRBD2. The ends lost 0 bases at V and 7 bases at J; junction bases unmatched: 12. The germline V gene has CDR1 SGHNT and CDR2 YYREEE (reference sequence). The CDR3 is made up of 16 amino acids. CDR3 in DNA: TGTGCCAGCAGCTTGGGAAGGGCGGGAGGCCCCGGGGAGCAGTACTTC. It yields the protein CASSLGRAGGPGEQYF. The full variable domain, completed using reference TRBV5-4 and TRBJ2-7, is ETGVTQSPTHLIKTRGQQVTLRCSSQSGHNTVSWYQQALGQGPQFIFQYYREEENGRGNFPPRFSGLQFPNYSSELNVNALELDDSALYLCASSLGRAGGPGEQYFGPGTRLTVT.

This chain connects TRBV2 to TRBJ1-1; TRBD1 aligns across 7 bases. This CDR3 contains 14 residues. Germline assignment: CDR1 SNHLY and CDR2 FYNNEI. V lost 0 bases and J lost 8; bases outside the gene matches: 6. CDR3 protein: CASSEARQGVEAFF. CDR3 DNA: TGTGCCAGCAGTGAAGCTCGCCAGGGGGTGGAAGCTTTCTTT. Variable domain in full (rest from reference TRBV2 and TRBJ1-1): EPEVTQTPSHQVTQMGQEVILRCVPISNHLYFYWYRQILGQKVEFLVSFYNNEISEKSEIFDDQFSVERPDGSNFTLKIRSTKLEDSAMYFCASSEARQGVEAFFGQGTRLTVV.

Only one count was recorded for this clone. The V call is TRBV4-1, the J call TRBJ1-2; D perhaps matches TRBD1 (5 bases). Germline CDR1 reads MGHRA; CDR2 reads YSYEKL. CDR3 length: 16 amino acids. Trimming stripped 0 bases from V and 7 bases from J, with 18 bases between. This CDR3 is CASSQDWGGWGVGYTF. The DNA for the CDR3 is TGCGCCAGCAGCCAAGATTGGGGGGGTTGGGGGGTTGGCTACACCTTC.